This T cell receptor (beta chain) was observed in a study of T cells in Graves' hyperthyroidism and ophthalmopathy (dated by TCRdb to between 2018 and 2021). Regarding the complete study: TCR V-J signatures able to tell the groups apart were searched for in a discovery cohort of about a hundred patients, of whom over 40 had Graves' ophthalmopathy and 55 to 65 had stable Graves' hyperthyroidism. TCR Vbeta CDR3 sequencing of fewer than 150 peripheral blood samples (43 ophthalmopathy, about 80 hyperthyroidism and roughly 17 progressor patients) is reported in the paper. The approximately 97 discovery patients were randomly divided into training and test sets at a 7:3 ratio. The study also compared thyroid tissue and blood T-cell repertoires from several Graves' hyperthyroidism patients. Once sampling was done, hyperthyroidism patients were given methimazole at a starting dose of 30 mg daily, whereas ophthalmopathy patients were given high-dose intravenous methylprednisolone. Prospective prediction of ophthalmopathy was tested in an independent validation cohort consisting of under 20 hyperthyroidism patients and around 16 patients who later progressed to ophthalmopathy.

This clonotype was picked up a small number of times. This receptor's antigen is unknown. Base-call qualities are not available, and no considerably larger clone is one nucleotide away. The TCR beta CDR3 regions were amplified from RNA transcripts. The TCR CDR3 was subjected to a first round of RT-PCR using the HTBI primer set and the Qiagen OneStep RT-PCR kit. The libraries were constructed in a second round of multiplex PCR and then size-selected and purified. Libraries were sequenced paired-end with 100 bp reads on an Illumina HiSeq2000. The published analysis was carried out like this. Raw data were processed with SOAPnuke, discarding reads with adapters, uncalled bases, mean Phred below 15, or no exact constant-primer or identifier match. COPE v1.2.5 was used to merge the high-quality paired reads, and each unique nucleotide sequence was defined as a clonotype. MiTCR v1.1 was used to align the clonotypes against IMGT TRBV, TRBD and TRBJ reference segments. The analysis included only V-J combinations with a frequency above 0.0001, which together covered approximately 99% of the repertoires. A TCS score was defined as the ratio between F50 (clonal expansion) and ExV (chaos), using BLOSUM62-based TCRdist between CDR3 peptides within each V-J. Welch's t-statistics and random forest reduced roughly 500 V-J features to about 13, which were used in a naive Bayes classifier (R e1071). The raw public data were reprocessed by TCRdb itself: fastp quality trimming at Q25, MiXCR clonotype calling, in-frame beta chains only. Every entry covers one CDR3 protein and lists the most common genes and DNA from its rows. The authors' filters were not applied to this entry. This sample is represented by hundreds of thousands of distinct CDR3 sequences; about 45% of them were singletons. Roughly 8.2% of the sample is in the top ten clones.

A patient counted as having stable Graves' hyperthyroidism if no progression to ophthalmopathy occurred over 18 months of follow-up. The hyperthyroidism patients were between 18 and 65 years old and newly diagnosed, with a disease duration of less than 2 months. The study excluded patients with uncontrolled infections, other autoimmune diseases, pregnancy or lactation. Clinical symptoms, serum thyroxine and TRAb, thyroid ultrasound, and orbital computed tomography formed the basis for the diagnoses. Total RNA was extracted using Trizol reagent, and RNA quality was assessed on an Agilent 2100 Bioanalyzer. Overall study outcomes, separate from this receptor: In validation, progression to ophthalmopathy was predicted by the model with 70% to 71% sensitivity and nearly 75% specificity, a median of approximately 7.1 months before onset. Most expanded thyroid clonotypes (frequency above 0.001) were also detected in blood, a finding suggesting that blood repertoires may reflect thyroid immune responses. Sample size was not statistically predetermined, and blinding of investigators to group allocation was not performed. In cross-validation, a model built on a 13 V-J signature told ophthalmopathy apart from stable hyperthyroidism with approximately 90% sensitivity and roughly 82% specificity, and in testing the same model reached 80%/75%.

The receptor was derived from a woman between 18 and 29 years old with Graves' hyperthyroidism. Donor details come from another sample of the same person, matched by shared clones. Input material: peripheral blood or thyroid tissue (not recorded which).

The nucleotide sequence is given as TGCAGTGCTAATCGCGGGAACTACGAGCAGTACTTC. It translates as CSANRGNYEQYF. Recombination linked TRBV20-1 to TRBJ2-7, and the D gene may be TRBD2, 6 bases matching. Trimming removed 4 bases from V and 3 bases from J, leaving 10 bases between the germline ends. Reading the germline V gene (reference sequence) gives CDR1 DFQATT and CDR2 SNEGSKA. Including cysteine and phenylalanine, the CDR3 has 12 amino acids. CDR3 DNA is the only sequence kept; it has 36 bases, read in frame from the first base.